This T cell receptor beta chain is from a study of T-cell reconstitution after alpha-beta-depleted transplantation in children. The library targeted TCRbeta and was prepared with unique molecular identifiers. TCRdb re-derived calls from the PCR reads in MiXCR, one entry per CDR3 protein. This sample has 670,000 or so distinct CDR3 sequences, with 10% to 15% found just once. Germline V gene sequence: CDR1 SGHVS, CDR2 FQNEAQ. The V and J ends lost 5 bases and 4 bases, in that order; junction bases with no gene match: 7. The CDR3 is 15 amino acids. The clonotype was recovered from a girl aged 2 to 9 with congenital amegakaryocytic thrombocytopenia, due to receive a stem cell transplant. The sequencing here drew on PBMCs, taken before TCRalphabeta/CD19-depleted stem cell transplant. V is TRBV7-8 and J is TRBJ1-5, with TRBD1 matching over 8 bases. CDR3: CASSHDRGGNQPQHF. Here the CDR3 DNA reads TGTGCCAGCAGCCATGACAGGGGTGGGAATCAGCCCCAGCATTTT.